Described below is a single TCR beta chain sequence and its context. These data come from a study of blood T cell repertoires in COVID-19. During the 2 weeks before they entered the study, exposed participants had met someone with a PCR-confirmed or clinician-diagnosed COVID-19 case. Original handling: Amplification of reference gene primers was used by the study to estimate nucleated cell counts. Method: immunoSEQ multiplex PCR; TCRdb's copy keeps in-frame clones and lacks some. Clone size and the V and J calls come from that table; the DNA yielded D and trimming. The sample holds hundreds of thousands of clones; about 88% are singletons and the top ten take around 4.5%. The germline V gene encodes CDR1 SGHTS and CDR2 YDEGEE. The CDR3 is 16 amino acids. Trimming took off 3 bases at V and 9 bases at J, with 22 bases between the two ends.

The sequence came from a woman aged 25-40 years who had been exposed to COVID-19. What was sequenced was PBMCs or T cells enriched from blood (not recorded which). The chain has TRBV5-8 and TRBJ2-1, with D possibly being TRBD2 (6 bases). The CDR3 nucleotides are TGTGCCAGCAGCTGGATAAGGGTTTCCACAGCGGGTGAGCAGTTCTTC. Translating gives CASSWIRVSTAGEQFF.